Listed below are T cell receptor beta chains from one sample, sequenced in a study of blood T cell repertoires in COVID-19. Method: immunoSEQ multiplex PCR; TCRdb's copy keeps in-frame clones and lacks some. The sample comprises approximately 310,000 clones, around 87% of which are singletons, and approximately 8% rests with the top ten. The sample was peripheral blood. Receptor source: a woman in her 50s who had recovered from COVID-19. CDR3s include the opening cysteine and the closing phenylalanine or tryptophan. D genes are given only for firm matches. The listing skips clone size in some rows; elsewhere it reads once, few, many or a size class.

j_call: TRBJ2-6
d_call: TRBD1
v_call: TRBV10-3
clone_size: once
cdr3_nt: TGTGCCATCAGTTCCGGGACAGGGACAGGGGCCAACGTCCTGACTTTC
cdr3_aa: CAISSGTGTGANVLTF

j_call: TRBJ1-5
d_call: TRBD1
v_call: TRBV9
clone_size: -
cdr3_nt: TGTGCCAGCAGCGTAGGGGACAGGGGTTCTCAGCCCCAGCATTTT
cdr3_aa: CASSVGDRGSQPQHF

j_call: TRBJ2-7
d_call: TRBD1
v_call: TRBV10-3
clone_size: -
cdr3_nt: TGTGCCATCAGTCCCGGGACAGGGCTCCACGAGCAGTACTTC
cdr3_aa: CAISPGTGLHEQYF

j_call: TRBJ1-6
d_call: -
v_call: TRBV28
clone_size: -
cdr3_nt: TGTGCCAGCAGTTCTGCCCGGCCATCGGGGAATTCACCCCTCCACTTT
cdr3_aa: CASSSARPSGNSPLHF

j_call: TRBJ2-2
d_call: TRBD1
v_call: TRBV5-1
clone_size: once
cdr3_nt: TGCGCCAGCAGCTTGGGACAGGGGACCGGGGAGCTGTTTTTT
cdr3_aa: CASSLGQGTGELFF

j_call: TRBJ2-5
d_call: TRBD1
v_call: TRBV7-2
clone_size: -
cdr3_nt: TGTGCCAGCAGCTTCGACAGGGGTCCCGAGACCCAGTACTTC
cdr3_aa: CASSFDRGPETQYF

j_call: TRBJ1-1
d_call: -
v_call: TRBV25-1
clone_size: -
cdr3_nt: TGTGCCAGCAGTGAATGGAACACTAGGTCCACTGAAGCTTTCTTT
cdr3_aa: CASSEWNTRSTEAFF

j_call: TRBJ1-2
d_call: -
v_call: TRBV5-1
clone_size: once
cdr3_nt: TGCGCCAGCAGCTGGGACACATATGGCTACACCTTC
cdr3_aa: CASSWDTYGYTF

j_call: TRBJ2-1
d_call: TRBD1
v_call: TRBV29-1
clone_size: -
cdr3_nt: TGCAGCGTTGATAGGGGACAGGGAGGAATTGAGCAGTTCTTC
cdr3_aa: CSVDRGQGGIEQFF

j_call: TRBJ2-3
d_call: TRBD2
v_call: TRBV9
clone_size: -
cdr3_nt: TGTGCCAGCAGCGCCTTAGCGGGAGGGAGCACAGATACGCAGTATTTT
cdr3_aa: CASSALAGGSTDTQYF

j_call: TRBJ2-3
d_call: -
v_call: TRBV2
clone_size: few
cdr3_nt: TGTGCCAGCAGTCCAGACGGGAGAGGTACGCAGTATTTT
cdr3_aa: CASSPDGRGTQYF

j_call: TRBJ2-1
d_call: TRBD2
v_call: TRBV13
clone_size: -
cdr3_nt: TGTGCCAGCAGCCCCCGGGGGGGCGAGTACAATGAGCAGTTCTTC
cdr3_aa: CASSPRGGEYNEQFF

j_call: TRBJ2-3
d_call: TRBD2
v_call: TRBV27
clone_size: -
cdr3_nt: TGTGCCAGCAGTTCTCCCACTAGCGGGAGGACCACAGATACGCAGTATTTT
cdr3_aa: CASSSPTSGRTTDTQYF

j_call: TRBJ1-1
d_call: -
v_call: TRBV5-4
clone_size: -
cdr3_nt: TGTGCCAGCAGCTGGGTGACAGAGAACACTGAAGCTTTCTTT
cdr3_aa: CASSWVTENTEAFF

j_call: TRBJ1-6
d_call: -
v_call: TRBV20-1
clone_size: -
cdr3_nt: TGCAGTGCTAGTCCAGGAAATAATTCACCCCTCCACTTT
cdr3_aa: CSASPGNNSPLHF

j_call: TRBJ1-1
d_call: TRBD1
v_call: TRBV7-3
clone_size: -
cdr3_nt: TGTGCCAGCAGCACCGGGACAGGGAACACTGAAGCTTTCTTT
cdr3_aa: CASSTGTGNTEAFF

j_call: TRBJ2-3
d_call: -
v_call: TRBV18
clone_size: -
cdr3_nt: TGTGCCAGCTCACCAGTTTGGCAGTCCACAGATACGCAGTATTTT
cdr3_aa: CASSPVWQSTDTQYF

j_call: TRBJ2-7
d_call: -
v_call: TRBV5-1
clone_size: -
cdr3_nt: TGCGCCAGCAGCTCATCCCCATCACATCTCTACGAGCAGTACTTC
cdr3_aa: CASSSSPSHLYEQYF

j_call: TRBJ1-4
d_call: TRBD1
v_call: TRBV6-2/TRBV6-3
clone_size: -
cdr3_nt: TGTGCCAGCAGTGACCGGGACAGAACTAATGAAAAACTGTTTTTT
cdr3_aa: CASSDRDRTNEKLFF

j_call: TRBJ2-7
d_call: TRBD1
v_call: TRBV29-1
clone_size: -
cdr3_nt: TGCAGCGTTGAACAGACAGGGTTCTACGAGCAGTACTTC
cdr3_aa: CSVEQTGFYEQYF

j_call: TRBJ2-5
d_call: TRBD2
v_call: TRBV5-6
clone_size: -
cdr3_nt: TGTGCCAGCAGCTTATTGTACGGGGGGTTTGAAGAGACCCAGTACTTC
cdr3_aa: CASSLLYGGFEETQYF

j_call: TRBJ2-7
d_call: TRBD1
v_call: TRBV10-3
clone_size: -
cdr3_nt: TGTGCCATCAGCGCCACAGGGGGCCTCTCCTACGAGCAGTACTTC
cdr3_aa: CAISATGGLSYEQYF

j_call: TRBJ1-4
d_call: TRBD1
v_call: TRBV5-6
clone_size: -
cdr3_nt: TGTGCCAGCAGCTTATTACCGGGACAGGGGTATGAAAAACTGTTTTTT
cdr3_aa: CASSLLPGQGYEKLFF

j_call: TRBJ2-1
d_call: -
v_call: TRBV2
clone_size: -
cdr3_nt: TGTGCCAGCAGGTCTTTCGGAGGGGCCTACAATGAGCAGTTCTTC
cdr3_aa: CASRSFGGAYNEQFF

j_call: TRBJ2-7
d_call: TRBD2
v_call: TRBV2
clone_size: -
cdr3_nt: TGTGCCAGCAGGGAGGGACTAGCGGGGTACTACGAGCAGTACTTC
cdr3_aa: CASREGLAGYYEQYF

j_call: TRBJ2-3
d_call: -
v_call: TRBV7-3
clone_size: -
cdr3_nt: TGTGCCAGCAGCCCTACCGGCACAGATACGCAGTATTTT
cdr3_aa: CASSPTGTDTQYF

j_call: TRBJ2-1
d_call: TRBD2
v_call: TRBV28
clone_size: -
cdr3_nt: TGTGCCAGCAGTCGAGCGGGAGGGCCGGTAAATGAGCAGTTCTTC
cdr3_aa: CASSRAGGPVNEQFF

j_call: TRBJ1-6
d_call: -
v_call: TRBV6-5
clone_size: -
cdr3_nt: TGTGCCAGCAGTTACTTAACAGGGAATTCACCCCTCCACTTT
cdr3_aa: CASSYLTGNSPLHF

j_call: TRBJ2-1
d_call: TRBD2
v_call: TRBV27
clone_size: -
cdr3_nt: TGTGCCAGCAGTTTGAGAGTAGCGGGCCTTCTCTCCCCGAAGGGACGTTACAATGAGCAGTTCTTC
cdr3_aa: CASSLRVAGLLSPKGRYNEQFF

j_call: TRBJ2-7
d_call: -
v_call: TRBV7-8
clone_size: -
cdr3_nt: TGTGCCAGCAGCTTAGCCGGAGATAGCGGCTACGAGCAGTACTTC
cdr3_aa: CASSLAGDSGYEQYF

j_call: TRBJ1-6
d_call: -
v_call: TRBV9
clone_size: -
cdr3_nt: TGTGCCAGCAGCGTAGGACAGAATTCACCCCTCCACTTT
cdr3_aa: CASSVGQNSPLHF

j_call: TRBJ2-5
d_call: TRBD1
v_call: TRBV5-5
clone_size: -
cdr3_nt: TGTGCCAGCAGCTGGGGACAGGTTCTTGAGACCCAGTACTTC
cdr3_aa: CASSWGQVLETQYF

j_call: TRBJ2-1
d_call: -
v_call: TRBV14
clone_size: -
cdr3_nt: TGTGCCAGCAGCCTCTTGGCGGGGACTTACAATGAGCAGTTCTTC
cdr3_aa: CASSLLAGTYNEQFF

j_call: TRBJ2-7
d_call: -
v_call: TRBV6-5
clone_size: -
cdr3_nt: TGTGCCAGCAGTCGAACAGGGAGCTCCTACGAGCAGTACTTC
cdr3_aa: CASSRTGSSYEQYF

j_call: TRBJ2-5
d_call: TRBD2
v_call: TRBV4-1
clone_size: -
cdr3_nt: TGCGCCAGCAGCCAAGTGGGACTAGGGGGAGAGACCCAGTACTTC
cdr3_aa: CASSQVGLGGETQYF

j_call: TRBJ2-1
d_call: TRBD2
v_call: TRBV7-9
clone_size: -
cdr3_nt: TGTGCCAGCAGCTTGGGCATGACTAGCGGAAGGGACTACAATGAGCAGTTCTTC
cdr3_aa: CASSLGMTSGRDYNEQFF

j_call: TRBJ1-6
d_call: TRBD1
v_call: TRBV7-9
clone_size: -
cdr3_nt: TGTGCCAGCAGCTCCGGACAGGGAGCCTATAATTCACCCCTCCACTTT
cdr3_aa: CASSSGQGAYNSPLHF

j_call: TRBJ1-1
d_call: TRBD1
v_call: TRBV6-5
clone_size: -
cdr3_nt: TGTGCCAGCTCCGGGACAGGGTCCCTCACTGAAGCTTTCTTT
cdr3_aa: CASSGTGSLTEAFF

j_call: TRBJ1-6
d_call: -
v_call: TRBV18
clone_size: -
cdr3_nt: TGTGCCAGCTCACCACCGATAACTCCGGGTCCCACCTCACCCCTCCACTTT
cdr3_aa: CASSPPITPGPTSPLHF

j_call: TRBJ2-1
d_call: TRBD2
v_call: TRBV19
clone_size: -
cdr3_nt: TGTGCCAGTAGTACTGCTAGCGGGGGCTACAATGAGCAGTTCTTC
cdr3_aa: CASSTASGGYNEQFF

j_call: TRBJ1-2
d_call: TRBD1
v_call: TRBV9
clone_size: -
cdr3_nt: TGTGCCAGCAGCGTCGAACCGGGACAGGGGGCCTACACCTTC
cdr3_aa: CASSVEPGQGAYTF

j_call: TRBJ1-6
d_call: -
v_call: TRBV6-5
clone_size: -
cdr3_nt: TGTGCCAGCAGAGGACGGGAGGCTTCACCCCTCCACTTT
cdr3_aa: CASRGREASPLHF

j_call: TRBJ1-2
d_call: TRBD1
v_call: TRBV9
clone_size: -
cdr3_nt: TGTGCCAGCAGCGCGACAGGGTTTGGCTACACCTTC
cdr3_aa: CASSATGFGYTF

j_call: TRBJ2-3
d_call: TRBD2
v_call: TRBV5-1
clone_size: -
cdr3_nt: TGCGCCAGCACCCTAGCGGATATCAACACAGATACGCAGTATTTT
cdr3_aa: CASTLADINTDTQYF

j_call: TRBJ2-1
d_call: -
v_call: TRBV13
clone_size: -
cdr3_nt: TGTGCCAGCAGCCCTGATCGAGGGGGTCGGTACAATGAGCAGTTCTTC
cdr3_aa: CASSPDRGGRYNEQFF

j_call: TRBJ1-4
d_call: -
v_call: TRBV7-2
clone_size: -
cdr3_nt: TGTGCCAGCAGCCGGAGCCCACCGTCCAGTGGGGAAAAACTGTTTTTT
cdr3_aa: CASSRSPPSSGEKLFF

j_call: TRBJ2-7
d_call: -
v_call: TRBV4-2
clone_size: few
cdr3_nt: TGTGCCAGCAGCCAAGAACGCGGGTTCAACTCCTACGAGCAGTACTTC
cdr3_aa: CASSQERGFNSYEQYF

j_call: TRBJ1-2
d_call: TRBD1
v_call: TRBV19
clone_size: once
cdr3_nt: TGTGCCAGTAGAGAAAGACAGGGCGTGAACTATGGCTACACCTTC
cdr3_aa: CASRERQGVNYGYTF

j_call: TRBJ1-2
d_call: TRBD1
v_call: TRBV11-2
clone_size: -
cdr3_nt: TGTGCCAGCAGCCTACCGGACAGGCCTAACTATGGCTACACCTTC
cdr3_aa: CASSLPDRPNYGYTF

j_call: TRBJ1-4
d_call: -
v_call: TRBV29-1
clone_size: -
cdr3_nt: TGCAGCGTTACCCTGACGGGGAATGAAAAACTGTTTTTT
cdr3_aa: CSVTLTGNEKLFF

j_call: TRBJ1-3
d_call: -
v_call: TRBV25-1
clone_size: once
cdr3_nt: TGTGCCAGGGCAGGGGAAGAGTACACCATATATTTT
cdr3_aa: CARAGEEYTIYF

j_call: TRBJ1-1
d_call: -
v_call: TRBV9
clone_size: -
cdr3_nt: TGTGCCAGCAGCACAGGGACATTAAACACTGAAGCTTTCTTT
cdr3_aa: CASSTGTLNTEAFF

j_call: TRBJ2-5
d_call: TRBD2
v_call: TRBV5-1
clone_size: -
cdr3_nt: TGCGCCAGCAGCCCCCACGGCGGGGGGGTACAAGAGACCCAGTACTTC
cdr3_aa: CASSPHGGGVQETQYF

j_call: TRBJ2-4
d_call: TRBD1
v_call: TRBV19
clone_size: -
cdr3_nt: TGTGCCAGTAGTACCACCGGACAGGGGGGAACCAAAAACATTCAGTACTTC
cdr3_aa: CASSTTGQGGTKNIQYF

j_call: TRBJ1-4
d_call: TRBD1
v_call: TRBV19
clone_size: -
cdr3_nt: TGTGCCAGTACTGTCCAGGGGGCCGGAAAACTGTTTTTT
cdr3_aa: CASTVQGAGKLFF

j_call: TRBJ2-7
d_call: -
v_call: TRBV6-6
clone_size: -
cdr3_nt: TGTGCCAGCACTCAAGCAGGCAGGGCCTACGAGCAGTACTTC
cdr3_aa: CASTQAGRAYEQYF

j_call: TRBJ2-2
d_call: TRBD2
v_call: TRBV3-1/TRBV3-2
clone_size: -
cdr3_nt: TGTGCCAGCGCCCGTCCCCCGACTAGCGGGAGAACTGGGGAGCTGTTTTTT
cdr3_aa: CASARPPTSGRTGELFF

j_call: TRBJ1-1
d_call: TRBD1
v_call: TRBV28
clone_size: -
cdr3_nt: TGTGCCAGCAGTAAAGGGGGCGCGGGGACTGAAGCTTTCTTT
cdr3_aa: CASSKGGAGTEAFF

j_call: TRBJ2-1
d_call: TRBD2
v_call: TRBV19
clone_size: -
cdr3_nt: TGTGCCAGTAGTATCGAAGGGAGACTAGCGGGGGAATCCTACAATGAGCAGTTCTTC
cdr3_aa: CASSIEGRLAGESYNEQFF

j_call: TRBJ2-4
d_call: TRBD1
v_call: TRBV28
clone_size: -
cdr3_nt: TGTGCCAGCAGTTCATTTAGGACAGGTACGGAGAACATTCAGTACTTC
cdr3_aa: CASSSFRTGTENIQYF